The 25 T cell receptor beta chains in this list originate from one sample, sequenced in a study of somatic mutations in cytotoxic T cells in rheumatoid arthritis. Assay: immunoSEQ multiplex PCR; the TCRdb copy retains only in-frame clones and omits some. The sample shows approximately 30,000 clones, around 83% of them seen only once. Sequencing was performed on CD8+ T cells sorted from blood. The receptor source for this set is an adult with rheumatoid arthritis.

V usage is TRBV7-7 and J usage is TRBJ2-7; a possible D gene is TRBD1 (6 bases). V was shortened by 1 base and J by 5 bases, with 12 bases between the two germline ends. Germline values: CDR1 SSHAT, CDR2 FNYEAQ (reference sequence). The CDR3 runs 14 residues. Written as DNA, the CDR3 is TGTGCCAGCAGCTTAGGTTCAGGGGCGGACGAGCAGTACTTC. Its protein is CASSLGSGADEQYF.

This clone was counted a single time. The chain joins TRBV15 to TRBJ2-1; 13 positions match TRBD2. The junction had 14 bases not matched to a gene; V was cut back by 5 bases and J by 4 bases. The germline V gene has CDR1 LNHNV and CDR2 YYDKDF (reference sequence). This CDR3 contains 19 residues. CDR3 nucleotide sequence: TGTGCCACCAGCGGCAAGACTAGCGGGGGGCCAAAACTTTACAATGAGCAGTTCTTC. Its translation is CATSGKTSGGPKLYNEQFF.

This clone was seen more than once but under ten times. V gene TRBV30 combines with J gene TRBJ1-1, with D possibly being TRBD1 (5 bases). CDR1 GTSNPN and CDR2 SVGIG come from the germline V gene (reference sequence). Trimming stripped 3 bases from V and 0 bases from J, with 11 bases between. The CDR3 runs to 14 residues. CDR3 sequence: CAWSRPGMNTEAFF. For the CDR3, the DNA is TGTGCCTGGAGCCGGCCAGGGATGAACACTGAAGCTTTCTTT.

CDR3: CSVEDRTNTEAFF. In nucleotides, the CDR3 is TGCAGCGTTGAAGATCGGACCAACACTGAAGCTTTCTTT. The chain joins TRBV29-1 to TRBJ1-1, with unresolved D. Between the trimmed V and J ends, which lost 0 bases and 2 bases, there was a span of 7 bases. Looked up from germline, CDR1 is SQVTM and CDR2 is ANQGSEA. The CDR3 length is 13 residues. The entire variable domain, with the rest obtained from reference TRBV29-1 and TRBJ1-1, is as follows: SAVISQKPSRDICQRGTSLTIQCQVDSQVTMMFWYRQQPGQSLTLIATANQGSEATYESGFVIDKFPISRPNLTFSTLTVSNMSPEDSSIYLCSVEDRTNTEAFFGQGTRLTVV.

This clone came up a few times. V usage is TRBV7-9 and J usage is TRBJ2-7, with TRBD1 as a possible D gene (5 bases). The V end lost 1 base, the J end lost 5 bases, and 15 bases lay between the germline ends. This CDR3 region has 15 residues. Per germline, CDR1 SEHNR and CDR2 FQNEAQ (reference sequence). CDR3 in DNA: TGTGCCAGCAGCTTAGAGGGGCAGGGCCCTGACGAGCAGTACTTC. It specifies CASSLEGQGPDEQYF.

Of note for this clone: At the DNA level, this CDR3 is encoded by other sequences in the same sample as well. This sequence joins TRBV18 and TRBJ2-7; D possibly uses TRBD1 or TRBD2 (7 bases each). CDR1 is KGHSH and CDR2 is LQKENI in the germline V gene. The CDR3 loop spans 18 amino acids. V was pared by 6 bases and J by 2 bases, with 26 bases between. The CDR3 sequence: CASSPGSGTALNAYEQYF. The CDR3 DNA sequence: TGTGCCAGCTCGCCCGGGAGCGGGACAGCACTCAATGCCTACGAGCAGTACTTC.

CDR3 sequence: CASSALSYEQYF. CDR3 sequence (DNA): TGTGCCAGCAGCGCCCTCTCCTACGAGCAGTACTTC. V gene TRBV9 combines with J gene TRBJ2-7; D uncertain. Germline-derived CDR1 and CDR2 are SGDLS and YYNGEE. Trimming removed 3 bases from V and 0 bases from J, with 4 bases in between. This CDR3 comprises 12 residues.

V gene TRBV11-3 combines with J gene TRBJ2-1, with TRBD2 matching 7 bases. Germline V gene data show CDR1 as SGHNT and CDR2 as YENEEA. This CDR3 is 13 amino acids long. J gave up 8 bases and V 4 bases, and 5 bases lay outside the gene matches. DNA for the CDR3: TGTGCCAGCAGCTCCGGGACTATCCATGAGCAGTTCTTC. It is translated as CASSSGTIHEQFF. Full variable domain (missing parts from reference TRBV11-3 and TRBJ2-1): EAGVVQSPRYKIIEKKQPVAFWCNPISGHNTLYWYLQNLGQGPELLIRYENEEAVDDSQLPKDRFSAERLKGVDSTLKIQPAELGDSAVYLCASSSGTIHEQFFGPGTRLTVL.

The CDR3 loop reads CASSPSGTYYEQYF. DNA of the CDR3: TGTGCCAGCAGTCCCTCGGGTACCTACTACGAGCAGTACTTC. V is TRBV28 and J is TRBJ2-7; D remains unclear. From germline, CDR1 is MDHEN and CDR2 SYDVKM. V was shortened by 5 bases and J by 3 bases, with 14 bases between the two germline ends. The length of the CDR3 is 14 residues. Full variable domain (missing parts from reference TRBV28 and TRBJ2-7): DVKVTQSSRYLVKRTGEKVFLECVQDMDHENMFWYRQDPGLGLRLIYFSYDVKMKEKGDIPEGYSVSREKKERFSLILESASTNQTSMYLCASSPSGTYYEQYFGPGTRLTVT.

The chain couples TRBV7-9 to TRBJ2-5, with 8 bases fitting TRBD1. The germline V gene encodes CDR1 SEHNR and CDR2 FQNEAQ (reference sequence). The CDR3 spans 14 residues. The V gene end was trimmed by 5 bases and the J gene end by 5 bases; junction bases not matched to a gene: 7. CDR3 region: CASSPPTGDETQYF. The CDR3 nucleotides read TGTGCCAGCAGCCCACCGACAGGGGATGAGACCCAGTACTTC. Combining the CDR3 with reference TRBV7-9 and TRBJ2-5 gives the whole variable domain DTGVSQNPRHKITKRGQNVTFRCDPISEHNRLYWYRQTLGQGPEFLTYFQNEAQLEKSRLLSDRFSAERPKGSFSTLEIQRTEQGDSAMYLCASSPPTGDETQYFGPGTRLLVL.

The chain joins TRBV29-1 to TRBJ1-1; D call uncertain. This CDR3 has 13 amino acids. Looked up from germline, CDR1 is SQVTM and CDR2 is ANQGSEA. With 3 bases removed from V and 2 bases from J, the gap between germline ends came to 10 bases. Here the CDR3 reads CSVESGENTEAFF. In DNA, the CDR3 is TGCAGCGTTGAGAGTGGGGAAAACACTGAAGCTTTCTTT.

The V and J genes are TRBV28 and TRBJ1-5; D is undetermined. From germline, CDR1 is MDHEN and CDR2 SYDVKM. Trimming cost V 5 bases and J 2 bases, with 13 bases left between them. CDR3 length: 15 amino acids. For the CDR3, the DNA is TGTGCCAGCAGTCCCCGACGGACGGGCAATCAGCCCCAGCATTTT. Translated: CASSPRRTGNQPQHF.

Points on this clone: A far larger clone is just one base off, so this is likely a read error. The chain has TRBV5-6 and TRBJ1-3; 7 bases line up with TRBD1. This CDR3 has 15 residues. Germline CDR1 SGHDT, CDR2 YYEEEE. V lost 0 bases to trimming and J lost 8 bases; unmatched junction nucleotides: 8. CDR3 amino acids: CASSLEGQAGDTIYF. The CDR3 nucleotides are TGTGCCAGCAGCTTGGAAGGACAGGCAGGGGACACCATATATTTT.

The rearrangement links TRBV7-3 to TRBJ2-3, with D perhaps matching TRBD1 or TRBD2 (7 bases each). The V gene lost 3 bases and the J gene lost 0 bases, with 10 bases spanning the gap. Germline CDR1 and CDR2: SGHTA and FQGTGA. There are 15 residues in the CDR3. The DNA of the CDR3 is TGTGCCAGCAGCTTCAGGGGGGGTAGCACAGATACGCAGTATTTT. Amino acids: CASSFRGGSTDTQYF.

This clone was found a few times. The chain carries TRBV7-2 and TRBJ2-7; unclear D gene. Trimming shortened V by 5 bases and J by 3 bases, and 8 bases separated the two germline ends. Germline assignment: CDR1 SGHTA and CDR2 FQGNSA. The CDR3 is 12 residues long. The CDR3 DNA sequence: TGTGCCAGCAGCCCGGCCGGCTACGAGCAGTACTTC. Its protein is CASSPAGYEQYF.

The V call is TRBV5-1, the J call TRBJ2-7, with unresolved D. The CDR3 loop spans 12 amino acids. V was clipped by 4 bases and J by 0 bases, with 5 bases between them. Per the germline V gene, CDR1 is SGHRS and CDR2 is YFSETQ. The chain's CDR3 is CASSIPSYEQYF. Here the CDR3 DNA reads TGCGCCAGCAGCATTCCCTCCTACGAGCAGTACTTC. The full variable domain, in which reference TRBV5-1 and TRBJ2-7 provide the parts outside the CDR3, is KAGVTQTPRYLIKTRGQQVTLSCSPISGHRSVSWYQQTPGQGLQFLFEYFSETQRNKGNFPGRFSGRQFSNSRSEMNVSTLELGDSALYLCASSIPSYEQYFGPGTRLTVT.

The V and J genes are TRBV7-2 and TRBJ2-1; tentatively, D is TRBD1 (7 bases). The ends were cut back, 5 bases at V and 4 bases at J, with 12 bases in the middle. The CDR3 runs to 14 residues. Germline V gene sequence: CDR1 SGHTA, CDR2 FQGNSA. The CDR3: CASSLGGQYNEQFF. CDR3 nucleotide sequence: TGTGCCAGCAGCCTGGGGGGACAGTACAATGAGCAGTTCTTC.

The DNA of the CDR3 is TGTGCCAGCAGCCGGCCGGGCATCTACAATGAGCAGTTCTTC. Protein product: CASSRPGIYNEQFF. V is TRBV27 and J is TRBJ2-1; D is ambiguous. Looked up from germline, CDR1 is MNHEY and CDR2 is SMNVEV (reference sequence). V gave up 6 bases and J gave up 3 bases, with 12 bases separating them. The CDR3 spans 14 residues.

The chain carries TRBV4-3 and TRBJ2-2; TRBD1 matches at 7 bases. J gave up 6 bases and V 1 base, and 8 bases lay outside the gene matches. CDR3 size: 16 residues. Germline V gene data show CDR1 as LGHNA and CDR2 as YSLEER. The CDR3 sequence is CASSQGTGSLAGELFF. CDR3 nucleotide sequence: TGCGCCAGCAGCCAAGGGACAGGAAGCCTCGCCGGGGAGCTGTTTTTT.

This chain connects TRBV7-9 to TRBJ2-7; 9 bases agree with TRBD1. Germline loops: CDR1 SEHNR, CDR2 FQNEAQ (reference sequence). The V gene end was trimmed by 5 bases and the J gene end by 3 bases; junction bases not matched to a gene: 14. This CDR3 has 17 residues. The CDR3 sequence: CASSGRDRATNIYEQYF. Here the CDR3 DNA reads TGTGCCAGCAGCGGCCGGGACAGGGCCACTAATATCTACGAGCAGTACTTC.

The J gene is TRBJ2-1, the V gene TRBV6-1, with 7 bases aligning to TRBD2. Trimming took 6 bases from V and 3 from J; bases not matched to a gene: 5. This CDR3 spans 14 amino acids. Per germline, CDR1 MNHNS and CDR2 SASEGT. The CDR3 nucleotides are TGTGCCAGCAGGGGGGAGGGGAACTACAATGAGCAGTTCTTC. Residues: CASRGEGNYNEQFF.

The chain couples TRBV4-1 to TRBJ2-1; D not certain. The germline V and J ends were trimmed by 1 base and 8 bases, with 3 bases remaining between them. The CDR3 length is 11 residues. Germline loops: CDR1 MGHRA, CDR2 YSYEKL. The CDR3 nucleotides are TGCGCCAGCAGCCAAGGGTATGAGCAGTTCTTC. Protein product: CASSQGYEQFF.

The V and J genes are TRBV7-8 and TRBJ2-7, with D possibly TRBD2 on 6 matching bases. V lost 2 bases and J lost 4, with 12 bases in between. The CDR3 is made up of 14 amino acids. Germline CDR1 is SGHVS and CDR2 is FQNEAQ. The CDR3 spells CASSLHGSGYEQYF. The CDR3 nucleotides are TGTGCCAGCAGCTTACACGGGAGCGGGTACGAGCAGTACTTC.

The rearrangement uses TRBV7-2 and TRBJ2-1; 9 bases are shared with TRBD2. Trimming removed 3 bases from V and 4 bases from J; junction bases left unmatched: 10. Germline assignment: CDR1 SGHTA and CDR2 FQGNSA. CDR3 length: 17 amino acids. CDR3 sequence: CASSFSTSGESYNEQFF. For the CDR3, the DNA is TGTGCCAGCAGCTTCTCGACTAGCGGAGAGAGTTACAATGAGCAGTTCTTC.

The rearrangement links TRBV19 to TRBJ1-1, with D maybe TRBD1 (5 bases). CDR1 LNHDA and CDR2 SQIVND come from the germline V gene (reference sequence). The CDR3 is 13 residues long. V lost 7 bases, J lost 4 bases, and 13 bases lay in between. CDR3 DNA sequence: TGTGCCAGTATGCCGGGCGGGGCCACTGAAGCTTTCTTT. As protein: CASMPGGATEAFF.